This T cell receptor beta chain comes out of a study of blood T cell repertoires in COVID-19. Study at large: Researchers got acute and convalescent COVID-19 samples from the United States, Italy and Spain.

From germline, CDR1 is GTSNPN and CDR2 SVGIG (reference sequence). This CDR3 region has 20 residues. After removal of 2 bases from V and 2 bases from J, the junction contained 16 bases not matched to a gene. In the authors' methods: The assay estimated nucleated cells by amplifying reference gene primers. The repertoire was sequenced with immunoSEQ multiplex PCR; TCRdb's copy has only in-frame clones and lacks some. V, J and clone size reflect that table, while D and trimming were determined from the DNA. In the table there are about 20,000 clones, approximately 88% of which are singletons. Sample: peripheral blood. This rearrangement joins TRBV30 to TRBJ2-1; TRBD2 agrees at 12 bases. The TCR comes from a human donor in a cohort sampled during active COVID-19. The CDR3 DNA reads TGTGCCTGGAGTACCCGGAAAAAGACTAGCGGGAGAGTAACCTACAATGAGCAGTTCTTC. Its translation: CAWSTRKKTSGRVTYNEQFF.